A single sample gave rise to the 24 T cell receptor beta chains below, sequenced in a study of T cells in Graves' hyperthyroidism and ophthalmopathy (dated by TCRdb to between 2018 and 2021). The library was obtained by multiplex PCR. The sample was run on an Illumina HiSeq 2000. The TCR beta CDR3 regions were amplified from RNA transcripts. The first round of RT-PCR for the TCR CDR3 was performed with the HTBI primer set and the Qiagen OneStep RT-PCR kit. TCRdb trimmed public reads at Q25 via fastp, called clones via MiXCR and kept in-frame beta chains. All rows with the same CDR3 protein become a single entry with the most common DNA and genes. In this sample the table shows about 400,000 distinct CDR3 sequences, roughly 15% of which occur a single time. The top ten clonotypes cover 15% to 20% of the sample. Sequenced input: blood. Source of these receptors: a woman aged 30 to 39 with Graves' ophthalmopathy.

The rearrangement uses TRBV28 and TRBJ2-2, with D perhaps given as TRBD1 or TRBD2 (5 bases each). Germline CDR1 reads MDHEN; CDR2 reads SYDVKM. The CDR3 is 14 amino acids. The ends were cut back, 3 bases at V and 3 bases at J, with 8 bases in the middle. CDR3 sequence: CASSLRGHTGELFF. CDR3 bases: TGTGCCAGCAGTTTGAGGGGACACACCGGGGAGCTGTTTTTT.

In its sample, this clonotype was seen many times. This chain uses TRBV28 with TRBJ2-5, with D tentatively TRBD1 or TRBD2 (5 bases each). Germline V lookup: CDR1 MDHEN, CDR2 SYDVKM. V was cut by 7 bases and J by 1 base, with 10 bases left in between. The CDR3 loop spans 13 amino acids. CDR3 sequence: CASTSGRQETQYF. The CDR3 DNA reads as TGTGCCAGCACCTCGGGGCGCCAAGAGACCCAGTACTTC.

V is TRBV12-3 or TRBV12-4 and J is TRBJ2-4, with 8 bases that match TRBD1. This CDR3 spans 13 amino acids. Germline trimming cut 9 bases from V and 3 bases from J; bases unmatched to any gene: 4. CDR3 sequence reads: CASSDRDKNIQYF. In DNA form, the CDR3 reads TGTGCCAGTTCGGACAGGGACAAAAACATTCAGTACTTC.

The chain joins TRBV2 to TRBJ2-5; 9 nucleotides line up with TRBD2. CDR1 is SNHLY and CDR2 is FYNNEI in the germline V gene. The length of the CDR3 is 15 residues. The ends lost 6 bases at V and 5 bases at J; junction bases unmatched: 10. DNA for the CDR3: TGTGCCAGCAGATGGGGCGGGGGGGCGGGTGAGACCCAGTACTTC. Protein sequence: CASRWGGGAGETQYF.

This clonotype was detected ten times or more. V usage is TRBV2 and J usage is TRBJ2-5; D unresolved. Germline loops: CDR1 SNHLY, CDR2 FYNNEI. V dropped 6 bases and J dropped 5 bases, with 13 bases sitting between them. The CDR3 has 13 residues. The CDR3 spells CASRLGEVETQYF. CDR3 sequence (DNA): TGTGCCAGCAGGCTAGGTGAAGTCGAGACCCAGTACTTC.

This clonotype has ten or more counts. This chain connects TRBV5-1 to TRBJ2-5; perhaps D is TRBD1 or TRBD2 (5 bases each). Trimming pared 0 bases from V and 2 bases from J, leaving 8 bases between. This CDR3 has 14 amino acids. Germline V lookup: CDR1 SGHRS, CDR2 YFSETQ. The CDR3 sequence: CASSLAGPQETQYF. CDR3 coding DNA: TGCGCCAGCAGCTTGGCGGGGCCTCAAGAGACCCAGTACTTC.

This clonotype showed up many times. The CDR3 nucleotides read TGTGCCAGCAGTGTGGGGAGAGGGAACACTGAAGCTTTCTTT. It codes for CASSVGRGNTEAFF. This chain connects TRBV2 to TRBJ1-1; D is ambiguous. The CDR3 runs to 14 residues. Germline CDR1 and CDR2: SNHLY and FYNNEI. Trimming removed 4 bases at V and 1 base at J, with 10 bases between.

Of note for this clonotype: A read error may be the cause here, since a much bigger clone is one base away. The rearrangement joins TRBV2 to TRBJ1-1, with no clear D. Trimming took off 6 bases at V and 2 bases at J, with 10 bases between the two ends. The CDR3 runs 13 residues. The V gene's germline CDR1 is SNHLY and CDR2 FYNNEI. CDR3 sequence reads: CASRIRGNTEAFF. The CDR3 bases are TGTGCCAGCAGGATACGGGGAAACACTGAAGCTTTCTTT.

This clonotype was recorded a few times. This may be a read error: a much more frequent sequence differs by one nucleotide. V usage is TRBV11-2 and J usage is TRBJ1-1; D gene ambiguous. The CDR3 is 14 residues long. The V gene's germline CDR1 is SGHAT and CDR2 FQNNGV. V lost 0 bases, J lost 1 base, and 6 bases lay in between. CDR3 DNA sequence: TGTGCCAGCAGCTTAGACGTTACGAACACTGAAGCTTTCTTT. It translates to CASSLDVTNTEAFF.

Many counts were recorded for this clonotype. The J gene is TRBJ2-5, the V gene TRBV6-4; TRBD2 agrees at 10 bases. Germline CDR1 is MRHNA and CDR2 is SNTAGT. V lost 0 bases to trimming and J lost 4 bases; unmatched junction nucleotides: 2. The CDR3 is 15 residues long. CDR3 residues: CASSDSAGGPETQYF. CDR3 in DNA: TGTGCCAGCAGTGACTCAGCGGGGGGGCCAGAGACCCAGTACTTC.

This clonotype has a count of ten or more. The chain uses TRBV28 and TRBJ2-3; no firm D call. Germline V gene data show CDR1 as MDHEN and CDR2 as SYDVKM. V was shortened by 5 bases and J by 0 bases, with 12 bases between the two germline ends. This CDR3 is built from 15 residues. In DNA, the CDR3 is TGTGCCAGCAGTCCACTCCGAGGAAGCACAGATACGCAGTATTTT. It codes for CASSPLRGSTDTQYF.

This clonotype was recorded a few times. V and J are TRBV9 and TRBJ1-1; D may be TRBD1 (5 bases). There are 16 residues in the CDR3. V lost 0 bases to trimming and J lost 5 bases, with 17 bases between them. Germline-derived CDR1 and CDR2 are SGDLS and YYNGEE. CDR3 protein: CASSVEAVIGGTEAFF. CDR3 in DNA: TGTGCCAGCAGCGTAGAGGCCGTCATTGGGGGAACTGAAGCTTTCTTT.

This clonotype was seen at least ten times. The chain has TRBV20-1 and TRBJ2-5; D is unclear. Deletions cut 3 bases from V and 0 bases from J, with 8 bases between. The CDR3 length is 13 residues. CDR1 is DFQATT and CDR2 is SNEGSKA in the germline V gene (reference sequence). CDR3 in amino acids: CSARSTYQETQYF. CDR3 coding DNA: TGCAGTGCTAGGAGCACGTACCAAGAGACCCAGTACTTC.

The chain has TRBV7-9 and TRBJ2-3, with 7 bases that match TRBD1. The CDR3 contains 16 residues. The germline V gene encodes CDR1 SEHNR and CDR2 FQNEAQ (reference sequence). V was clipped by 6 bases and J by 2 bases; unmatched bases: 11. As DNA, the CDR3 is TGTGCCAGCAGTCCAAATCCCGGGACAGACACAGATACGCAGTATTTT. Protein sequence: CASSPNPGTDTDTQYF.

The CDR3 nucleotides are TGTGCCAGCAGCTACCACAGGAAGACCCAGTACTTC. It codes for CASSYHRKTQYF. This chain uses TRBV11-2 with TRBJ2-5; weak D call: TRBD1 (5 bases). Trimming cost V 4 bases and J 6 bases, with 9 bases left between them. This CDR3 is 12 amino acids long. The V gene's germline CDR1 is SGHAT and CDR2 FQNNGV.

This clonotype has just a few counts. The V and J genes are TRBV9 and TRBJ1-6, with D unresolved. The V end was cut by 0 bases, the J end by 3 bases, with 10 bases between. Germline-derived CDR1 and CDR2 are SGDLS and YYNGEE. The CDR3 contains 16 residues. The CDR3 nucleotides read TGTGCCAGCAGCGTAGGGGCGCCGGGCTATAATTCACCCCTCCACTTT. Encoded protein: CASSVGAPGYNSPLHF.

The chain employs TRBV7-8 and TRBJ1-4, with D unclear. The CDR3 is 15 amino acids. With 1 base removed from V and 7 bases from J, the gap between germline ends came to 13 bases. The germline V gene encodes CDR1 SGHVS and CDR2 FQNEAQ. CDR3 nucleotide sequence: TGTGCCAGCAGCTTAGAGTGGGCCCGGAGTGAAAAACTGTTTTTT. Amino acids: CASSLEWARSEKLFF.

In its sample, this clonotype was seen many times. The chain combines TRBV12-3 or TRBV12-4 with TRBJ1-5; D is perhaps TRBD1 (5 bases). Trimming pared 8 bases from V and 6 bases from J, leaving 11 bases between. This CDR3 has 12 residues. CDR3 amino acids: CASRRGGQPQHF. The CDR3 region has the DNA TGTGCCAGCCGTCGCGGGGGTCAGCCCCAGCATTTT.

This clonotype has just a few counts. This could be a read error, since a much larger clone is one nucleotide away. This chain connects TRBV12-3 or TRBV12-4 to TRBJ2-7, with D unresolved. This CDR3 is 14 amino acids long. V lost 5 bases and J lost 1, with 12 bases in between. DNA of the CDR3: TGTGCCAGCAGTACACGCAGGAGATCCTACGAGCAGTACTTC. It codes for CASSTRRRSYEQYF.

This clonotype was observed at least ten times. This chain connects TRBV20-1 to TRBJ1-6; TRBD1 is a possible D gene (5 bases). The germline V and J ends were trimmed by 0 bases and 5 bases, with 14 bases remaining between them. Per germline, CDR1 DFQATT and CDR2 SNEGSKA (reference sequence). The CDR3 contains 16 residues. The CDR3 bases are TGCAGTGCTAGAGATGACTGGGACCAAAATAATTCACCCCTCCACTTT. Its protein product is CSARDDWDQNNSPLHF.

This clonotype was counted at least ten times. J is TRBJ2-1 and V is TRBV12-3 or TRBV12-4; 11 bases are shared with TRBD2. The CDR3 contains 17 residues. V shed 6 bases, J shed 8 bases, and the junction held 15 bases outside the gene matches. The CDR3 DNA reads as TGTGCCAGCAGCCCCAATAGCGGGGGGGCTAGAAGGGATGAGCAGTTCTTC. This sequence encodes CASSPNSGGARRDEQFF.

The table lists this clonotype with many counts. The rearrangement links TRBV6-1 to TRBJ1-3; 7 bases are a match to TRBD1. The V gene's germline CDR1 is MNHNS and CDR2 SASEGT. V shed 6 bases, J shed 2 bases, and the junction held 4 bases outside the gene matches. CDR3 length: 14 amino acids. The CDR3 region has the DNA TGTGCCAGCAGACTCGACAGGGCTGGAAACACCATATATTTT. Amino acids: CASRLDRAGNTIYF.

This clonotype was seen at least ten times. V is TRBV7-2 and J is TRBJ1-5; the match to TRBD1 covers 7 bases. Unmatched junction bases numbered 4, after V lost 1 base and J lost 7 bases. Germline V CDR1 and CDR2: SGHTA, FQGNSA. CDR3 length: 14 residues. The CDR3, as DNA: TGTGCCAGCAGCTTAGAAACAGGGGAGCAGCCCCAGCATTTT. This sequence encodes CASSLETGEQPQHF. Looking up the rest from reference TRBV7-2 and TRBJ1-5 gives the full variable domain: GAGVSQSPSNKVTEKGKDVELRCDPISGHTALYWYRQSLGQGLEFLIYFQGNSAPDKSGLPSDRFSAERTGGSVSTLTIQRTQQEDSAVYLCASSLETGEQPQHFGDGTRLSIL.

This clonotype was detected a few times. This chain joins TRBV5-1 and TRBJ1-2; D is unclear. The germline V gene has CDR1 SGHRS and CDR2 YFSETQ. The CDR3 has 15 residues. Trimming left V 4 bases short and J 3 bases short, with 16 bases between. The CDR3 sequence: CASSEALAGDYGYTF. The CDR3 nucleotides are TGCGCCAGCAGCGAGGCCCTAGCCGGGGACTATGGCTACACCTTC.